Listed here are 10 T cell receptor beta chains from one sample, sequenced in a study of blood T cell repertoires in COVID-19. Assay used: immunoSEQ multiplex PCR; TCRdb lists only in-frame clones, some missing. This table has about 170,000 clones, 88% appearing once. Sequencing was carried out using peripheral blood. These receptors were taken from a man aged 55 to 70 with acute or convalescent COVID-19.

CDR3 nucleotide sequence: TGCAGCGTTGTCGAAACAGCCAGGGGGACTGAAGCTTTCTTT. Translation: CSVVETARGTEAFF. The chain joins TRBV29-1 to TRBJ1-1; TRBD1 matches 7 bases. CDR3 length: 14 residues. The junction had 10 bases not matched to a gene; V was cut back by 4 bases and J by 5 bases. Germline loops: CDR1 SQVTM, CDR2 ANQGSEA.

This sequence joins TRBV5-6 and TRBJ2-7; TRBD2 aligns across 10 bases. With 6 bases clipped from V and 5 bases from J, the junction kept 11 bases outside the gene matches. The CDR3 sequence is 15 residues long. CDR1 and CDR2 from the germline V gene are SGHDT and YYEEEE. CDR3 loop: CASTVLAGVFDEQYF. Written as DNA, the CDR3 is TGTGCCAGCACCGTTCTAGCGGGAGTGTTTGACGAGCAGTACTTC.

CDR3 nucleotide sequence: TGTGCCAGCAGCTCCTGGGACAGCTATGGCTACACCTTC. Protein product: CASSSWDSYGYTF. The V and J genes are TRBV5-4 and TRBJ1-2; 7 bases align to TRBD1. Germline V lookup: CDR1 SGHNT, CDR2 YYREEE (reference sequence). Trimming removed 3 bases from V and 4 bases from J; junction bases left unmatched: 3. CDR3 length: 13 amino acids.

The chain has TRBV7-2 and TRBJ1-3; possibly TRBD1 for D (6 bases). The ends were cut back, 1 base at V and 0 bases at J, with 10 bases in the middle. The germline CDR1 and CDR2 sequences are SGHTA and FQGNSA. The CDR3 length is 16 residues. The CDR3 sequence is CASSLDYRASGNTIYF. In nucleotides, the CDR3 is TGTGCCAGCAGCTTAGACTACAGGGCCTCTGGAAACACCATATATTTT.

This chain uses TRBV4-2 with TRBJ2-5; tentative D call: TRBD2 (5 bases). V was clipped by 0 bases and J by 11 bases, with 16 bases between them. The CDR3 is 14 residues long. Looked up from germline, CDR1 is LGHNA and CDR2 is YNFKEQ. CDR3 residues: CASSQDSASDGQYF. In DNA form, the CDR3 reads TGTGCCAGCAGCCAAGATAGCGCATCGGATGGGCAGTACTTC.

The chain combines TRBV5-8 with TRBJ2-4; 8 bases line up with TRBD2. Germline V gene data show CDR1 as SGHTS and CDR2 as YDEGEE. CDR3 size: 17 residues. J was trimmed by 2 bases and V by 4 bases; bases with no gene match: 11. The CDR3 is CASSPSPGLVTKNIQYF. The CDR3 DNA is TGTGCCAGCAGCCCGTCTCCGGGACTAGTTACCAAAAACATTCAGTACTTC.

This chain uses TRBV11-2 with TRBJ1-2; 7 bases align to TRBD1. Trimming cost V 8 bases and J 5 bases; bases outside gene matches: 11. In germline, CDR1 is SGHAT, CDR2 FQNNGV. The CDR3 runs 14 residues. The CDR3 loop reads CASETEGAGYGYTF. The DNA for the CDR3 is TGTGCCAGCGAGACGGAGGGGGCTGGGTATGGCTACACCTTC.

The V gene is TRBV7-2, the J gene TRBJ2-5; D may be TRBD1 (5 bases). The CDR3 has 15 amino acids. CDR1 is SGHTA and CDR2 is FQGNSA in the germline V gene. The V and J ends lost 1 base and 4 bases respectively, with 13 bases between them. The CDR3 loop is CASSLVGQGGETQYF. The CDR3 region has the DNA TGTGCCAGCAGCTTAGTAGGGCAGGGCGGAGAGACCCAGTACTTC.

V usage is TRBV7-2 and J usage is TRBJ1-2, with TRBD1 identical over 7 bases. Trimming removed 4 bases from V and 8 bases from J; junction bases left unmatched: 7. Per the germline V gene, CDR1 is SGHTA and CDR2 is FQGNSA. CDR3 length: 13 residues. CDR3 DNA: TGTGCCAGCAGCTCAACGGGACAGAGGGGCTACACCTTC. This gives the protein CASSSTGQRGYTF.

The CDR3 loop is CATSRGNEQFF. CDR3 nucleotide sequence: TGTGCCACTTCTCGGGGGAATGAGCAGTTCTTC. The chain links TRBV6-5 to TRBJ2-1, with a weak D call TRBD2 (6 bases). V was trimmed by 10 bases and J by 7 bases, leaving 11 bases between them. The length of the CDR3 is 11 residues. Germline lookup yields CDR1 MNHEY and CDR2 SVGAGI.